A selection of T cell receptor beta chains follows, all from one sample in a study of T cells in narcolepsy. Assay: immunoSEQ multiplex PCR; the TCRdb copy retains only in-frame clones and omits some. Of around 27,000 clones detected, about four fifths appear once; the ten largest clones hold approximately 1%. Sequencing used CD45RA- memory CD4+ T cells from PBMCs. These receptors were collected from a human donor with narcolepsy. Each CDR3 is given with its conserved first and last residue. The D gene is left open where the match is weak.

d_call j_call v_call cdr3_aa cdr3_nt
NA TRBJ1-5 TRBV25-1 CASSGDGTVNQPQHF TGTGCCAGCAGTGGAGACGGGACCGTCAATCAGCCCCAGCATTTT
NA TRBJ2-2 TRBV28 CASSPPNSAGELFF TGTGCCAGCAGTCCCCCCAATAGCGCCGGGGAGCTGTTTTTT
NA TRBJ2-2 TRBV6-5 CASSMGNTGELFF TGTGCCAGCAGTATGGGGAACACCGGGGAGCTGTTTTTT
NA TRBJ2-3 TRBV9 CASSFSGSTDTQYF TGTGCCAGCAGCTTTAGCGGATCCACAGATACGCAGTATTTT
TRBD1 TRBJ2-5 TRBV2 CASSRRQGALGETQYF TGTGCCAGCAGCCGACGACAGGGGGCGCTAGGGGAGACCCAGTACTTC
NA TRBJ2-1 TRBV7-9 CASNWGRDNEQFF TGTGCCAGCAATTGGGGCCGAGACAATGAGCAGTTCTTC
NA TRBJ1-5 TRBV6-6 CASSQTPGLQPQHF TGTGCCAGCAGTCAGACCCCAGGGTTACAGCCCCAGCATTTT
NA TRBJ2-1 TRBV28 CASSPYNDNEQFF TGTGCCAGCAGTCCCTACAATGACAATGAGCAGTTCTTC
NA TRBJ1-1 TRBV25-1 CASSESGNTEAFF TGTGCCAGCAGTGAATCAGGGAACACTGAAGCTTTCTTT
TRBD1 TRBJ2-1 TRBV29-1 CSVELDRAGNEQFF TGCAGCGTTGAATTGGACAGGGCAGGGAATGAGCAGTTCTTC